The sequence of this TCR beta chain was determined in a study of tumor and adjacent non-tumor tissue in lung cancer. Study-level background: Histology: under 15 adenocarcinoma, a couple of squamous cell carcinoma, 1 small cell lung cancer. Stage I to III disease affected about ten men and 5 women aged about 30 to 85. Study results and caveats: TCR diversity was significantly greater in tumor than normal lung tissue.

TCRbeta libraries were built with three rounds of nested PCR, modified from ARM-PCR. MiXCR, run by TCRdb on the multiplex PCR reads, gives a single entry per CDR3 protein. The repertoire holds roughly 220,000 distinct CDR3 sequences, with over 55% as singletons. CDR3 size: 14 residues. CDR1 and CDR2 (germline): DFQATT, SNEGSKA (reference sequence). Regarding this clonotype: What it binds is unknown. A much larger clonotype is one base distant, so this may be a read error.

No cell sorting was done before RNA was extracted from the tissue. The chain joins TRBV20-1 to TRBJ1-5; a weak D match, TRBD1 (5 bases). Sequenced: lung tumor tissue. This clonotype was sampled from a man in his sixties with non-small cell lung cancer. CDR3 in DNA: TGCAGTGCTAGAAGGGGCGGGAGCAATCGGCCCCAGCATTTT. Its translation: CSARRGGSNRPQHF.